Listed below are T cell receptor beta chains from one sample, sequenced in a study of Ad26.COV2.S vaccination and SARS-CoV-2 variants. Generated by immunoSEQ multiplex PCR, the TCRdb table keeps only in-frame clones and is missing some. The data show approximately 410,000 clones, approximately 87% seen once. The source material was peripheral blood, sampled in a trial of Ad26.COV2.S vaccine versus placebo. The receptors originated from a person aged 18-65 years who received the Ad26.COV2.S COVID-19 vaccine or a placebo. Each CDR3 is given with its conserved first and last residue. The D gene is left open where the match is weak. The size field is filled for only some rows; it gives once, few, many or a size class.

clone size: -; D gene: TRBD1; J gene: TRBJ2-7; V gene: TRBV5-1; CDR3 DNA: TGCGCCAGCACGGGACAGGGGGGCTACGAGCAGTACTTC; CDR3 protein: CASTGQGGYEQYF
clone size: -; D gene: TRBD1; J gene: TRBJ1-5; V gene: TRBV7-8; CDR3 DNA: TGTGCCAACAGCTCCTTACCGGGACAGGGGTATCAGCCCCAGCATTTT; CDR3 protein: CANSSLPGQGYQPQHF
clone size: -; D gene: -; J gene: TRBJ2-5; V gene: TRBV4-3; CDR3 DNA: TGCGCCAGCAGCTCAGGGAATAGCCTACAAGAGACCCAGTACTTC; CDR3 protein: CASSSGNSLQETQYF
clone size: -; D gene: -; J gene: TRBJ2-1; V gene: TRBV7-2; CDR3 DNA: TGTGCCAGCAGCTTAATTGGGCAGTACAATGAGCAGTTCTTC; CDR3 protein: CASSLIGQYNEQFF
clone size: -; D gene: TRBD2; J gene: TRBJ2-7; V gene: TRBV7-2; CDR3 DNA: TGTGCCAGCAGCTTAGGGGGGGGACTCCAATACGAGCAGTACTTC; CDR3 protein: CASSLGGGLQYEQYF
clone size: -; D gene: -; J gene: TRBJ1-1; V gene: TRBV9; CDR3 DNA: TGTGCCAGCAGCTTCAGGGCGGACACTGAAGCTTTCTTT; CDR3 protein: CASSFRADTEAFF
clone size: -; D gene: -; J gene: TRBJ1-1; V gene: TRBV2; CDR3 DNA: TGTGCCAGCACCGACAGACCGACCCTGACAGCTTTCTTT; CDR3 protein: CASTDRPTLTAFF
clone size: -; D gene: TRBD1; J gene: TRBJ2-7; V gene: TRBV28; CDR3 DNA: TGTGCCAGCAGTTTATGGAGGGGGCGGAACGAGCAGTACTTC; CDR3 protein: CASSLWRGRNEQYF
clone size: -; D gene: -; J gene: TRBJ2-1; V gene: TRBV4-1; CDR3 DNA: TGCGCCAGCAGCCAATCTCCCAGGGTCGATGAGCAGTTCTTC; CDR3 protein: CASSQSPRVDEQFF
clone size: -; D gene: -; J gene: TRBJ2-7; V gene: TRBV4-1; CDR3 DNA: TGCGCCAGCAGCCTCCACTCGGGGGACCCTTACGAGCAGTACTTC; CDR3 protein: CASSLHSGDPYEQYF
clone size: -; D gene: -; J gene: TRBJ2-7; V gene: TRBV6-2/TRBV6-3; CDR3 DNA: TGTGCCAGCAGTTACTCCCCTCCGGGGGGCCCCTACGAGCAGTACTTC; CDR3 protein: CASSYSPPGGPYEQYF
clone size: -; D gene: TRBD1; J gene: TRBJ2-7; V gene: TRBV12-3/TRBV12-4; CDR3 DNA: TGTGCCAGCAGTCGGACAGGGACCCTCAAACAGTACTTC; CDR3 protein: CASSRTGTLKQYF
clone size: -; D gene: -; J gene: TRBJ1-2; V gene: TRBV29-1; CDR3 DNA: TGCAGCGTTGATTCCGAGGATGGCTACACCTTC; CDR3 protein: CSVDSEDGYTF
clone size: -; D gene: TRBD1; J gene: TRBJ2-7; V gene: TRBV5-1; CDR3 DNA: TGCGCCAGCAGCTTGGGAGGGGGCGCATACAACGAGCAGTACTTC; CDR3 protein: CASSLGGGAYNEQYF
clone size: -; D gene: -; J gene: TRBJ1-2; V gene: TRBV5-4; CDR3 DNA: TGTGCCAGCAGCTCGGGGGACGCCTATGGCTACACCTTC; CDR3 protein: CASSSGDAYGYTF
clone size: -; D gene: -; J gene: TRBJ1-4; V gene: TRBV6-2/TRBV6-3; CDR3 DNA: TGTGCCAGCAGTACCGGGGTCTCAACTAATGAAAAACTGTTTTTT; CDR3 protein: CASSTGVSTNEKLFF
clone size: -; D gene: -; J gene: TRBJ1-2; V gene: TRBV6-5; CDR3 DNA: TGTGCCAGCAGTTACCCTTTGGACGGAAACTATGGCTACACCTTC; CDR3 protein: CASSYPLDGNYGYTF
clone size: -; D gene: TRBD2; J gene: TRBJ2-2; V gene: TRBV7-9; CDR3 DNA: TGTGCCAGCAGCCCGACTAGCGGACCGAACACCGGGGAGCTGTTTTTT; CDR3 protein: CASSPTSGPNTGELFF
clone size: -; D gene: -; J gene: TRBJ2-7; V gene: TRBV27; CDR3 DNA: TGTGCCAGCAGTCTCGGACATCTCTACGAGCAGTACTTC; CDR3 protein: CASSLGHLYEQYF
clone size: -; D gene: -; J gene: TRBJ1-6; V gene: TRBV9; CDR3 DNA: TGTGCCAGCAGCGTAGTAGGGGTCGGGGCTAATTCACCCCTCCACTTT; CDR3 protein: CASSVVGVGANSPLHF
clone size: -; D gene: -; J gene: TRBJ1-5; V gene: TRBV24-1; CDR3 DNA: TGTGCCACCGCCCCCGGTGCAGGAAATCAGCCCCAGCATTTT; CDR3 protein: CATAPGAGNQPQHF
clone size: -; D gene: -; J gene: TRBJ2-1; V gene: TRBV7-8; CDR3 DNA: TGTGCCAGCAGCTTAGGTCGTTTTTGGGCCAATGAGCAGTTCTTC; CDR3 protein: CASSLGRFWANEQFF
clone size: -; D gene: TRBD2; J gene: TRBJ2-5; V gene: TRBV7-2; CDR3 DNA: TGTGCCAGCAGCTTGACTAGCTTGGAAGAGACCCAGTACTTC; CDR3 protein: CASSLTSLEETQYF
clone size: -; D gene: TRBD1; J gene: TRBJ1-3; V gene: TRBV7-2; CDR3 DNA: TGTGCCAGCAGCTCAGGGGGGAGCTCTGGAAACACCATATATTTT; CDR3 protein: CASSSGGSSGNTIYF
clone size: -; D gene: TRBD1; J gene: TRBJ2-2; V gene: TRBV5-1; CDR3 DNA: TGCGCCAGCAGTTTAACCCAGGGGGCGTCGGACACCGGGGAGCTGTTTTTT; CDR3 protein: CASSLTQGASDTGELFF
clone size: -; D gene: TRBD2; J gene: TRBJ2-3; V gene: TRBV7-7; CDR3 DNA: TGTGCCAGCAGCTCACCGGGACTAGCGGGGGGAATACAAAGAGATACGCAGTATTTT; CDR3 protein: CASSSPGLAGGIQRDTQYF
clone size: few; D gene: TRBD1; J gene: TRBJ2-1; V gene: TRBV10-3; CDR3 DNA: TGTGCCATGGGACAGGCGAGAGATGAGCAGTTCTTC; CDR3 protein: CAMGQARDEQFF
clone size: -; D gene: -; J gene: TRBJ2-6; V gene: TRBV24-1; CDR3 DNA: TGTGCCACCAGTGTCACTGGGGCCAACGTCCTGACTTTC; CDR3 protein: CATSVTGANVLTF
clone size: -; D gene: TRBD2; J gene: TRBJ2-1; V gene: TRBV5-4; CDR3 DNA: TGTGCCAGCAGCGTCGGACTAGCGTTTTACAATGAGCAGTTCTTC; CDR3 protein: CASSVGLAFYNEQFF
clone size: once; D gene: TRBD1; J gene: TRBJ1-5; V gene: TRBV7-2; CDR3 DNA: TGTGCCAGCAGCGTTAAAACAGGGGCCAATCAGCCCCAGCATTTT; CDR3 protein: CASSVKTGANQPQHF
clone size: -; D gene: -; J gene: TRBJ1-2; V gene: TRBV5-6; CDR3 DNA: TGTGCCAGCAGCTTGGTGGCAGGGACCTATGGCTACACCTTC; CDR3 protein: CASSLVAGTYGYTF
clone size: -; D gene: -; J gene: TRBJ2-2; V gene: TRBV28; CDR3 DNA: TGTGCCAGCAGTTTATCATGGGGACCCGGGGAGCTGTTTTTT; CDR3 protein: CASSLSWGPGELFF